This TCR beta chain was profiled in a study of PD-1 blockade in classical Hodgkin lymphoma. Whole-study results and caveats: Whoever responded completely had baseline diversity much like that seen in newly diagnosed patients. Newly diagnosed patients reportedly trailed healthy donors in baseline TCR diversity.

This CDR3 spans 15 amino acids. Germline CDR1 and CDR2: SGHRS and YFSETQ. Trimming took 1 base from V and 3 from J, leaving 14 bases between them. Produced via immunoSEQ multiplex PCR; TCRdb's table is partial and in-frame only. The table records tens of thousands of clones, roughly nine tenths of them present only once. This clone was counted a few times. Antigen: not known. Time point denoted: cycle 4 day 1 (C4D1), after less than 7 weeks of nivolumab. Brentuximab vedotin exposure varied, and every patient relapsed after autologous stem cell transplantation. This receptor was identified in a human donor with classical Hodgkin lymphoma. Specimen: peripheral blood mononuclear cells (PBMCs), collected before the fourth cycle of nivolumab. The chain has TRBV5-1 and TRBJ2-7, with a weak D call TRBD2 (5 bases). Here the CDR3 reads CASSLMGSDYYEQYF. Here the CDR3 DNA reads TGCGCCAGCAGCTTGATGGGGTCAGACTACTACGAGCAGTACTTC.